Sequencing of this T cell receptor (beta chain) was carried out in a study of CD8+ T cells in alopecia areata. Trimming cost V 4 bases and J 1 base, with 15 bases left between them. The germline V gene encodes CDR1 SQVTM and CDR2 ANQGSEA. The CDR3 extends over 15 amino acids. Specified treatment: oral pan-JAK inhibitor, 5-10 mg twice daily. RNA, once extracted, was reverse transcribed into cDNA for use as the sequencing template. The repertoire was sequenced with immunoSEQ multiplex PCR; TCRdb's copy has only in-frame clones and lacks some. The data contain approximately 280,000 clones, nearly 60% of them singletons.

The starting material was CD4+ T cells sorted from blood, obtained at week 24, from a patient treated with tofacitinib. The sequence was collected from a human donor with alopecia areata. This chain joins TRBV29-1 and TRBJ2-3; tentatively, D is TRBD2 (6 bases). The CDR3 protein is CSVGQVGGGTDTQYF. The CDR3 DNA is TGCAGCGTTGGGCAGGTCGGGGGAGGCACAGATACGCAGTATTTT.